The 14 T cell receptor beta chains reported below all come from one sample, sequenced in a study of cytomegalovirus exposure and HLA in healthy donors. The study ran its PCR with 60 Vbeta and 13 Jbeta primers. TCRdb's table, derived via immunoSEQ multiplex PCR, lists solely in-frame clones and lacks some. The data hold more than 150,000 clones, with roughly 75% observed a single time. Specimen: PBMCs. Receptors originate from a woman in her forties or fifties in good health and CMV-seropositive.

This chain uses TRBV12-5 with TRBJ1-1; perhaps TRBD1 as D (5 bases). Germline V gene sequence: CDR1 LGHNT, CDR2 FRNRAP. The CDR3 covers 17 residues. Between the trimmed V and J ends, which lost 1 base and 1 base, there was a span of 16 bases. The CDR3 DNA reads TGTGCTAGTGGTTTGGCTGGAGCGGGACGGTGGAACACTGAAGCTTTCTTT. Translating gives CASGLAGAGRWNTEAFF.

This CDR3 is CASRRGQASSYNEQFF. Written as DNA, the CDR3 is TGTGCCAGTAGACGCGGACAGGCCAGCTCCTACAATGAGCAGTTCTTC. V is TRBV19 and J is TRBJ2-1, with TRBD1 identical over 7 bases. Germline V CDR1 and CDR2: LNHDA, SQIVND (reference sequence). The V gene end was trimmed by 6 bases and the J gene end by 0 bases; junction bases not matched to a gene: 8. This CDR3 contains 16 residues. The variable domain in full, completed from reference TRBV19 and TRBJ2-1, reads DGGITQSPKYLFRKEGQNVTLSCEQNLNHDAMYWYRQDPGQGLRLIYYSQIVNDFQKGDIAEGYSVSREKKESFPLTVTSAQKNPTAFYLCASRRGQASSYNEQFFGPGTRLTVL.

The chain combines TRBV7-3 with TRBJ2-7; maybe TRBD2 (5 bases). CDR3 size: 14 residues. The V gene's germline CDR1 is SGHTA and CDR2 FQGTGA. Trimming cost V 5 bases and J 1 base, with 12 bases left between them. Here the CDR3 reads CASSPPGGSYEQYF. For the CDR3, the DNA is TGTGCCAGCAGCCCCCCAGGAGGATCCTACGAGCAGTACTTC.

The chain is built from TRBV4-3 and TRBJ2-7; possible D gene TRBD2, 5 bases. Germline V gives CDR1 LGHNA, CDR2 YSLEER. This CDR3 spans 16 amino acids. V shed 8 bases and J shed 7 bases, with 27 bases lying between them. The CDR3 loop reads CASAPDPGSNLWEQYF. DNA for the CDR3: TGCGCCAGCGCCCCGGACCCGGGATCCAACTTGTGGGAGCAGTACTTC.

The V gene is TRBV7-2, the J gene TRBJ1-3, with TRBD1 matching 7 bases. CDR3 length equals 18 residues. J gave up 3 bases and V 3 bases, and 14 bases lay outside the gene matches. CDR1 and CDR2 (germline): SGHTA, FQGNSA. CDR3 sequence reads: CASSFFPSQGSGGNTIYF. The CDR3 DNA sequence: TGTGCCAGCAGCTTTTTCCCCTCACAGGGGAGCGGTGGAAACACCATATATTTT.

CDR3 sequence (DNA): TGTGCCAGCAGCTTAGAAGGGAGGGGATCCTACGAGCAGTACTTC. Its translation is CASSLEGRGSYEQYF. The chain uses TRBV11-2 and TRBJ2-7; 7 nucleotides match TRBD2. The CDR3 has 15 residues. From germline, CDR1 is SGHAT and CDR2 FQNNGV. Trimming took 0 bases from V and 1 from J; bases not matched to a gene: 3.

The V call is TRBV5-4, the J call TRBJ1-6; 8 bases fit TRBD1. Germline lookup yields CDR1 SGHNT and CDR2 YYREEE (reference sequence). There are 16 residues in the CDR3. Trimming removed 4 bases from V and 1 base from J; junction bases left unmatched: 4. CDR3 amino acids: CASSLDRASYNSPLHF. The CDR3 nucleotides are TGTGCCAGCAGCCTGGACAGGGCTTCCTATAATTCACCCCTCCACTTT.

The chain uses TRBV25-1 and TRBJ1-3; 9 bases fit TRBD1. V shed 3 bases, J shed 3 bases, and the junction held 6 bases outside the gene matches. CDR3 size: 16 residues. The germline V gene has CDR1 MGHDK and CDR2 SYGVNS. CDR3 DNA: TGTGCCAGCAGTGACCCCCGGACAGGGGTTGGAAACACCATATATTTT. Its translation: CASSDPRTGVGNTIYF.

The sample holds a few counts of this clone. V usage is TRBV4-2 and J usage is TRBJ2-3; 9 nucleotides agree with TRBD2. The CDR3 has 17 amino acids. V lost 0 bases to trimming and J lost 1 base; unmatched junction nucleotides: 5. CDR1 and CDR2 (germline): LGHNA, YNFKEQ. The CDR3 coding sequence is TGTGCCAGCAGCCAAGATGAGGCTAGCGGGGGCACAGATACGCAGTATTTT. Its protein is CASSQDEASGGTDTQYF.

The CDR3 here is CASSKTGPGTEAFF. The CDR3 DNA is TGTGCCAGCAGCAAAACAGGGCCTGGGACTGAAGCTTTCTTT. The chain carries TRBV7-2 and TRBJ1-1; perhaps TRBD1 as D (6 bases). The CDR3 is 14 residues long. With 5 bases removed from V and 5 bases from J, the gap between germline ends came to 15 bases. From germline, CDR1 is SGHTA and CDR2 FQGNSA.

This chain uses TRBV11-2 with TRBJ2-7; 7 positions agree with TRBD1. Germline trimming cut 5 bases from V and 3 bases from J; bases unmatched to any gene: 7. The germline V gene encodes CDR1 SGHAT and CDR2 FQNNGV. The CDR3 sequence is 14 residues long. Here the CDR3 reads CASSKTGSHYEQYF. The DNA for the CDR3 is TGTGCCAGCAGCAAGACAGGGAGTCACTACGAGCAGTACTTC.

This sequence joins TRBV7-2 and TRBJ2-7, with D perhaps TRBD1 (6 bases). The CDR3 runs 14 residues. The V gene lost 2 bases and the J gene lost 5 bases, with 13 bases spanning the gap. Germline V gives CDR1 SGHTA, CDR2 FQGNSA. CDR3 loop: CASSLSPGVDEQYF. CDR3 DNA: TGTGCCAGCAGCTTATCGCCAGGGGTAGACGAGCAGTACTTC.

This clone was recorded a few times. V and J are TRBV4-3 and TRBJ1-3; a weak D match, TRBD1 (5 bases). V was shortened by 4 bases and J by 0 bases, with 7 bases between the two germline ends. Per the germline V gene, CDR1 is LGHNA and CDR2 is YSLEER. The CDR3 consists of 14 residues. CDR3 protein: CASSLTDSGNTIYF. CDR3 in DNA: TGCGCCAGCAGCCTGACAGACTCTGGAAACACCATATATTTT.

The sample holds one count of this clone. The chain carries TRBV6-5 and TRBJ2-5, with 13 positions matching TRBD2. This CDR3 is built from 15 residues. J lost 5 bases, V lost 5 bases, and 5 bases had no gene match. CDR1 and CDR2 from the germline V gene are MNHEY and SVGAGI. As DNA, the CDR3 is TGTGCCAGCAGTCGGACTAGCGGGGGTTATGAGACCCAGTACTTC. Translated, it gives CASSRTSGGYETQYF.